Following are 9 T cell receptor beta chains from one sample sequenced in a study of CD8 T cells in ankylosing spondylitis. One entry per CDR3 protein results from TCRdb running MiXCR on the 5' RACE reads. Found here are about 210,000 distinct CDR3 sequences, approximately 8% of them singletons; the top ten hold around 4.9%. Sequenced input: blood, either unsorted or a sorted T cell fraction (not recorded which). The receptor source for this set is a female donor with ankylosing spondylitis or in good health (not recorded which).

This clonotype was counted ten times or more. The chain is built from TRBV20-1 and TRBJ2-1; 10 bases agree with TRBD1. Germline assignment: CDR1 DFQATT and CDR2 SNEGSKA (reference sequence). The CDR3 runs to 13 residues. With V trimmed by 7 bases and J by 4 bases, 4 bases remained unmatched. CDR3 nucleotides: TGCAGTGGCCGGGACAGGGGTTACAATGAGCAGTTCTTC. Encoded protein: CSGRDRGYNEQFF.

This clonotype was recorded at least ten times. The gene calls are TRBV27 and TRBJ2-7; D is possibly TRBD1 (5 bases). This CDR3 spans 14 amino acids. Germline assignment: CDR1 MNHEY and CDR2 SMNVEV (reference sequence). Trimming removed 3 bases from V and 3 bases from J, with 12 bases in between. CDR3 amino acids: CASSFGRQGYEQYF. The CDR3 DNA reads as TGTGCCAGCAGTTTCGGTCGGCAGGGCTACGAGCAGTACTTC.

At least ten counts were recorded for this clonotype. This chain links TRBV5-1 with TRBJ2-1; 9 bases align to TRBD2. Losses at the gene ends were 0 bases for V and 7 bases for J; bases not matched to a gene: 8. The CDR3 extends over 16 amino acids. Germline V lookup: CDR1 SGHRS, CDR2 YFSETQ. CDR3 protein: CASSLASSGTGNEQFF. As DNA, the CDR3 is TGCGCCAGCAGCTTGGCGTCTAGCGGGACGGGAAATGAGCAGTTCTTC.

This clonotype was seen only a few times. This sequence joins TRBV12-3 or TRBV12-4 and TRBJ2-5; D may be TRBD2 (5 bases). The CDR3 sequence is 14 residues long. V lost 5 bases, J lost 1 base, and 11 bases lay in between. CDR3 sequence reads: CASSPRTFQETQYF. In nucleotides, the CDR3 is TGTGCCAGCAGTCCTCGGACTTTCCAAGAGACCCAGTACTTC.

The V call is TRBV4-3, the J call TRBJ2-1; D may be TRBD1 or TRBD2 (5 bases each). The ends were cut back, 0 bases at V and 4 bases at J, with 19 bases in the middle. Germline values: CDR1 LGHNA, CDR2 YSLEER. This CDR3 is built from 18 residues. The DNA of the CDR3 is TGCGCCAGCAGCCAAGATCGGGGCCGGAGCGGATATTACAATGAGCAGTTCTTC. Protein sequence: CASSQDRGRSGYYNEQFF.

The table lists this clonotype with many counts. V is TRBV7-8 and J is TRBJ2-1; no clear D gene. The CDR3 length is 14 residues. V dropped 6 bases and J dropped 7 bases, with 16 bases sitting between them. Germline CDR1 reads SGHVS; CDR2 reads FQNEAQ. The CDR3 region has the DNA TGTGCCAGCAGTCGTGTTGGGCTCCTGAATGAGCAGTTCTTC. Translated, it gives CASSRVGLLNEQFF.

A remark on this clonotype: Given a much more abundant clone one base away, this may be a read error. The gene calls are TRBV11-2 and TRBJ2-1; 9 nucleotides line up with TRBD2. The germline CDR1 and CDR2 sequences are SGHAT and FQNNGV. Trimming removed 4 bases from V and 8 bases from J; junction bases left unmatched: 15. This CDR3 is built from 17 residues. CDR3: CASSSEGRTSAYDEQFF. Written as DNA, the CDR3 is TGTGCCAGCAGCTCCGAGGGGCGGACTAGCGCATACGATGAGCAGTTCTTC.

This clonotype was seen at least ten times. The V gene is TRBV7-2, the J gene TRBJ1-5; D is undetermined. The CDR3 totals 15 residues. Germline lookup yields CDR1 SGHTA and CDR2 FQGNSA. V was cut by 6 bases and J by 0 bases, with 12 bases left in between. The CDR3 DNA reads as TGTGCCAGCAGTTTCCGACCGGATAGCAATCAGCCCCAGCATTTT. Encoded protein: CASSFRPDSNQPQHF. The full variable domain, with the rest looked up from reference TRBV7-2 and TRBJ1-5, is GAGVSQSPSNKVTEKGKDVELRCDPISGHTALYWYRQSLGQGLEFLIYFQGNSAPDKSGLPSDRFSAERTGGSVSTLTIQRTQQEDSAVYLCASSFRPDSNQPQHFGDGTRLSIL.

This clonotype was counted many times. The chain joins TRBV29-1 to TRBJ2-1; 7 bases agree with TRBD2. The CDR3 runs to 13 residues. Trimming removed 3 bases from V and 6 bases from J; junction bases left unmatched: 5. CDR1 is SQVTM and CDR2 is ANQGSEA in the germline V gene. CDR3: CSVDPAGVNEQFF. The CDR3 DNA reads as TGCAGCGTTGATCCGGCGGGAGTCAATGAGCAGTTCTTC.